This TCR beta chain was identified during a study of CD8 T cells in Susac syndrome. High-throughput TCR beta sequencing covered peripheral CD8+ and CD4+ T cells. cDNA came from approximately 0.5 to 1 ug RNA primed by random hexamers. It was immunoSEQ multiplex PCR that amplified TCR beta CDR3 across 54 Vbeta and 13 Jbeta. TCRdb recomputed calls from the immunoSEQ multiplex PCR reads with MiXCR, one row per CDR3 protein. In the table there are roughly 150,000 distinct CDR3 sequences, approximately 93% of which are singletons. This receptor was identified in a human donor with multiple sclerosis. Source material: CD8+ T cells from PBMCs.

CDR3 coding DNA: TGTGCTAGTGGTTTGTCTTCGACAGCCGCAGATACGCAGTATTTT. Encoded protein: CASGLSSTAADTQYF. The rearrangement uses TRBV12-5 and TRBJ2-3, with a tentative D call TRBD1 (5 bases). Germline-derived CDR1 and CDR2 are LGHNT and FRNRAP. The V and J ends lost 2 bases and 4 bases respectively, with 13 bases between them. The CDR3 is 15 residues long.